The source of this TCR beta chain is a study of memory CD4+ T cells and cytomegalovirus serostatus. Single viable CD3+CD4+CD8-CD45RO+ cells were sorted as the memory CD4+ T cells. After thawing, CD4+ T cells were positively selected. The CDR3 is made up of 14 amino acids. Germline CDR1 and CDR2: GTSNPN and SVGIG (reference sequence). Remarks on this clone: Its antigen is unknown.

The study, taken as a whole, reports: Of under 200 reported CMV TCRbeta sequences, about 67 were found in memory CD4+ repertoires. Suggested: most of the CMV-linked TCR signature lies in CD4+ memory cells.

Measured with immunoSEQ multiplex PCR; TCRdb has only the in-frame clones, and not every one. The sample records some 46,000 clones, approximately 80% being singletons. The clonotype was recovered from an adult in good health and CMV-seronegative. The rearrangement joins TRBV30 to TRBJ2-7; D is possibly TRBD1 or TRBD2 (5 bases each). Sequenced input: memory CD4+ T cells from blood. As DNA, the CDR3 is TGTGCTTACCAAAAACCGGGGCCGACTCACGAGCAGTACTTC. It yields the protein CAYQKPGPTHEQYF.